This T cell receptor beta chain is drawn from a study of cytomegalovirus exposure and HLA in healthy donors. Study-wide context: Researchers previously reported finding roughly 120 million unique TCR beta sequences from around 200 million T cells.

Broader study findings: In most subjects, TCR beta sequences reportedly gave accurate predictions of HLA-A and HLA-B alleles.

All donors participated as healthy donors of bone marrow. Germline V CDR1 and CDR2: SGHVS, FQNEAQ. Trimming took off 1 base at V and 4 bases at J, with 10 bases between the two ends. The CDR3 is 14 amino acids. Concerning this clone: What it binds is not known.

60 Vbeta and 13 Jbeta primers were used in PCR. In the original processing: The authors later counted roughly 79 million unique TCR beta chains, 9.5 million to 11 million of them shared. Clones were read by immunoSEQ multiplex PCR, and TCRdb kept only the in-frame ones, dropping some. The D gene and trimming were derived from the DNA, and the V and J assignments and clone size from that table. Among 60,000 or so clones listed, more than 70% were seen once. This receptor was identified in a man aged 30 to 39 in good health and CMV-seropositive. Material for sequencing was PBMCs. The chain carries TRBV7-8 and TRBJ2-5; D may be TRBD2 (6 bases). CDR3 coding DNA: TGTGCCAGCAGCTTAGAGGCGGGGAGAGAGACCCAGTACTTC. This encodes CASSLEAGRETQYF.